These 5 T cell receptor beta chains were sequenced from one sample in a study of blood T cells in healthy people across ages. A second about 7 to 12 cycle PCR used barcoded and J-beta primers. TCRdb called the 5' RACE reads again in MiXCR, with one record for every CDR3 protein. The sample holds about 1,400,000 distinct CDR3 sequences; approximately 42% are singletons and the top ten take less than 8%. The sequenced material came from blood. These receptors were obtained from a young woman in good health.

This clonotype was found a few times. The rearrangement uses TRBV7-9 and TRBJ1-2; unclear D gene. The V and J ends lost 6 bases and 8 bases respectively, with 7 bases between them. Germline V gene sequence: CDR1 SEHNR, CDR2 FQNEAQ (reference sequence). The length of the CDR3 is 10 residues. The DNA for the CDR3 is TGTGCCAGCAGGGCTGAGGGCTACACCTTC. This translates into CASRAEGYTF.

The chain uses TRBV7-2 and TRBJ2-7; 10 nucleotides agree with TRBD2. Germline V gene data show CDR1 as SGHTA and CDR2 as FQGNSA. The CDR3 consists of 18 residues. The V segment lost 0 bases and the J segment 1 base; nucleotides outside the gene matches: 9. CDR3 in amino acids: CASSLAGAGGPLSYEQYF. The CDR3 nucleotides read TGTGCCAGCAGCTTAGCGGGAGCGGGAGGGCCCCTTTCCTACGAGCAGTACTTC. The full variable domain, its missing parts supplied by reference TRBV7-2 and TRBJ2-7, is GAGVSQSPSNKVTEKGKDVELRCDPISGHTALYWYRQSLGQGLEFLIYFQGNSAPDKSGLPSDRFSAERTGGSVSTLTIQRTQQEDSAVYLCASSLAGAGGPLSYEQYFGPGTRLTVT.

In DNA form, the CDR3 reads TGTGCCATCAGTGGAAGGACTAGCGGGAGTTACAATGAGCAGTTCTTC. Amino acid sequence: CAISGRTSGSYNEQFF. This chain uses TRBV10-3 with TRBJ2-1; 13 bases are a match to TRBD2. Germline V lookup: CDR1 ENHRY, CDR2 SYGVKD. The CDR3 totals 16 residues. Losses at the gene ends were 4 bases for V and 4 bases for J; bases not matched to a gene: 4.

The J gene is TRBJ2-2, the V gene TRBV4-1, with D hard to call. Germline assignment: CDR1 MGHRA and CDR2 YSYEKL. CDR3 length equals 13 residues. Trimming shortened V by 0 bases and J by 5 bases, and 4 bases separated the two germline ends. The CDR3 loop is CASSQDGTGELFF. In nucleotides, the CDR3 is TGCGCCAGCAGCCAAGACGGGACCGGGGAGCTGTTTTTT.

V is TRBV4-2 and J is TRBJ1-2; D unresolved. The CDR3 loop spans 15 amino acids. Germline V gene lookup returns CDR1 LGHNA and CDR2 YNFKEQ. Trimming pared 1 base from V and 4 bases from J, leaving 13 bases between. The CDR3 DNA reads TGTGCCAGCAGCCAAGGAAGAGGTACATTCTATGGCTACACCTTC. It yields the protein CASSQGRGTFYGYTF.